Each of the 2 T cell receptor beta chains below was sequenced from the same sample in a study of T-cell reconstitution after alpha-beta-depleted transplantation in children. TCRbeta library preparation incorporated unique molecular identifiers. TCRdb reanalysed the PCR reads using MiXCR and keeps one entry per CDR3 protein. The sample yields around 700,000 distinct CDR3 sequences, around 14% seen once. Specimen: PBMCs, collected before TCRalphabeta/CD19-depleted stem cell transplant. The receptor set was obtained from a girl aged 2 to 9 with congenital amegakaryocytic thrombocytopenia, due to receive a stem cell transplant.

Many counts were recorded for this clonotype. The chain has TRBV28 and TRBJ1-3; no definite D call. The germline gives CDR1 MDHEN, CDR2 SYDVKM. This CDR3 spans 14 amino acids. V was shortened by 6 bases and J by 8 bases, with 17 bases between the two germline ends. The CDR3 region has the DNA TGTGCCAGCAGACAGATAAACCCTCCCGACACCATATATTTT. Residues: CASRQINPPDTIYF. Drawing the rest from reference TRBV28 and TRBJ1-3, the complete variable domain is DVKVTQSSRYLVKRTGEKVFLECVQDMDHENMFWYRQDPGLGLRLIYFSYDVKMKEKGDIPEGYSVSREKKERFSLILESASTNQTSMYLCASRQINPPDTIYFGEGSWLTVV.

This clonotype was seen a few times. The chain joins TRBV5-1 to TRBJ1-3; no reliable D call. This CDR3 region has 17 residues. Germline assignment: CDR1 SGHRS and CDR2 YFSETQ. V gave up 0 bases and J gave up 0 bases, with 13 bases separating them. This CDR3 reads CASSLVPESGSGNTIYF. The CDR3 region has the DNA TGCGCCAGCAGCTTGGTGCCGGAATCGGGCTCTGGAAACACCATATATTTT.